This entry lists 28 T cell receptor beta chains sequenced from one sample in a study of cytomegalovirus exposure and HLA in healthy donors. PCR employed 60 Vbeta and 13 Jbeta primers. The repertoire was sequenced with immunoSEQ multiplex PCR; TCRdb's copy has only in-frame clones and lacks some. Of about 62,000 clones detected, roughly 77% appear once; the ten largest clones hold 5% to 7%. Sample: PBMCs. These receptors were collected from a woman between 25 and 40 years old in good health and CMV-seronegative.

The J gene is TRBJ1-3, the V gene TRBV6-5; 8 bases map to TRBD1. The CDR3 runs 14 residues. Germline V gene lookup returns CDR1 MNHEY and CDR2 SVGAGI. The V gene end was trimmed by 5 bases and the J gene end by 2 bases; junction bases not matched to a gene: 2. CDR3 residues: CASSTGGTGNTIYF. DNA of the CDR3: TGTGCCAGCAGTACAGGGGGAACTGGAAACACCATATATTTT.

The chain couples TRBV5-4 to TRBJ2-2; tentatively, D is TRBD1 (5 bases). In germline, CDR1 is SGHNT, CDR2 YYREEE (reference sequence). V lost 1 base to trimming and J lost 5 bases, with 9 bases between them. This CDR3 spans 14 amino acids. CDR3 sequence reads: CASSLSRATGELFF. CDR3 DNA: TGTGCCAGCAGCTTGTCCAGGGCGACCGGGGAGCTGTTTTTT.

The V and J genes are TRBV5-5 and TRBJ1-5; 8 nucleotides line up with TRBD1. This CDR3 region has 15 residues. Trimming at V came to 4 bases and at J to 7 bases, leaving 10 bases not matched to a gene. Germline V gives CDR1 SGHKS, CDR2 YYEKEE (reference sequence). CDR3 in amino acids: CASSPWTGNNQPQHF. The CDR3 DNA follows: TGTGCCAGCAGCCCATGGACAGGGAATAACCAGCCCCAGCATTTT.

V and J are TRBV6-1 and TRBJ2-1; TRBD2 agrees at 11 bases. The CDR3 runs to 16 residues. Germline loops: CDR1 MNHNS, CDR2 SASEGT. V shed 0 bases and J 7 bases; nucleotides not matched to a gene: 5. The CDR3: CASSEAIAGGRNEQFF. The CDR3 bases are TGTGCCAGCAGTGAAGCGATAGCGGGAGGGAGAAATGAGCAGTTCTTC.

The CDR3 DNA sequence: TGTGCCAGCAGCCATTGGGGGGGCATAGACCAAGAGACCCAGTACTTC. Protein product: CASSHWGGIDQETQYF. This chain joins TRBV25-1 and TRBJ2-5; tentatively, D is TRBD2 (7 bases). The CDR3 has 16 amino acids. Looked up from germline, CDR1 is MGHDK and CDR2 is SYGVNS. V lost 6 bases, J lost 0 bases, and 17 bases lay in between.

This chain connects TRBV25-1 to TRBJ2-5; 12 nucleotides agree with TRBD2. V lost 3 bases to trimming and J lost 2 bases; unmatched junction nucleotides: 10. The CDR3 spans 18 residues. Per germline, CDR1 MGHDK and CDR2 SYGVNS. CDR3 bases: TGTGCCAGCAGTGAGGAACTAGCGGGAGGCCTAACGCAAGAGACCCAGTACTTC. This sequence encodes CASSEELAGGLTQETQYF.

The V and J genes are TRBV28 and TRBJ1-1; D uncertain. The CDR3 length is 14 residues. Germline loops: CDR1 MDHEN, CDR2 SYDVKM. V was trimmed by 2 bases and J by 0 bases, leaving 7 bases between them. CDR3 sequence: CASSLPSLNTEAFF. CDR3 DNA sequence: TGTGCCAGCAGTTTACCCTCCTTGAACACTGAAGCTTTCTTT.

The CDR3 DNA reads as TGTGCCAGCACCGGACAGGGTGGAGAAAAACTGTTTTTT. Protein product: CASTGQGGEKLFF. J is TRBJ1-4 and V is TRBV10-3; TRBD1 matches at 8 bases. This CDR3 has 13 residues. The V gene end was trimmed by 10 bases and the J gene end by 8 bases; junction bases not matched to a gene: 9. Per germline, CDR1 ENHRY and CDR2 SYGVKD.

The J gene is TRBJ1-1, the V gene TRBV28; 7 bases fit TRBD1. The trim removed 5 bases at V and 4 bases at J, leaving 7 bases unmatched. The germline CDR1 and CDR2 sequences are MDHEN and SYDVKM. This CDR3 region has 14 residues. CDR3 nucleotides: TGTGCCAGCAGTCCTCTACAGGGGAGCACTGAAGCTTTCTTT. This encodes CASSPLQGSTEAFF. Full variable domain (rest looked up from reference TRBV28 and TRBJ1-1): DVKVTQSSRYLVKRTGEKVFLECVQDMDHENMFWYRQDPGLGLRLIYFSYDVKMKEKGDIPEGYSVSREKKERFSLILESASTNQTSMYLCASSPLQGSTEAFFGQGTRLTVV.

This chain joins TRBV6-6 and TRBJ1-1; D unresolved. CDR1 MNHNY and CDR2 SVGAGI come from the germline V gene (reference sequence). This CDR3 spans 13 amino acids. V dropped 6 bases and J dropped 0 bases, with 8 bases sitting between them. The CDR3 DNA is TGTGCCAGCAGGTACAGCATGAACACTGAAGCTTTCTTT. Translation gives CASRYSMNTEAFF.

This chain connects TRBV19 to TRBJ2-5; 9 bases fit TRBD2. The CDR3 runs to 15 residues. In germline, CDR1 is LNHDA, CDR2 SQIVND (reference sequence). J lost 2 bases, V lost 2 bases, and 3 bases had no gene match. CDR3 sequence (DNA): TGTGCCAGTAGTATATCGGCGGGAGGGCAAGAGACCCAGTACTTC. Its translation is CASSISAGGQETQYF.

The V and J genes are TRBV5-5 and TRBJ2-7; no clear D gene. The V gene's germline CDR1 is SGHKS and CDR2 YYEKEE (reference sequence). Trimming left V 4 bases short and J 7 bases short, with 3 bases between. The CDR3 contains 9 residues. Here the CDR3 reads CASSLEQYV. CDR3 nucleotides: TGTGCCAGCAGCCTAGAGCAGTACGTC.

This rearrangement joins TRBV11-2 to TRBJ2-1, with D unresolved. CDR1 is SGHAT and CDR2 is FQNNGV in the germline V gene. CDR3 length: 14 amino acids. The V end was cut by 1 base, the J end by 4 bases, with 8 bases between. The CDR3 reads CASSLGSAYNEQFF. CDR3 in DNA: TGTGCCAGCAGCTTAGGGTCAGCGTACAATGAGCAGTTCTTC.

This chain uses TRBV28 with TRBJ1-1, with 12 bases fitting TRBD1. The V gene end was trimmed by 6 bases and the J gene end by 4 bases; junction bases not matched to a gene: 12. The germline V gene has CDR1 MDHEN and CDR2 SYDVKM. This CDR3 contains 17 residues. The CDR3 nucleotides are TGTGCCAGCAGATACAAGCCGGGACAGGGGGCGGGCACTGAAGCTTTCTTT. It codes for CASRYKPGQGAGTEAFF.

This clone showed up just once. CDR3 residues: CASSVAGTVGEKLFF. The CDR3 coding sequence is TGTGCCAGCAGCGTGGCCGGGACAGTGGGGGAAAAACTGTTTTTT. The V call is TRBV9, the J call TRBJ1-4, with 7 nucleotides matching TRBD1. Germline V lookup: CDR1 SGDLS, CDR2 YYNGEE. The CDR3 runs 15 residues. The J segment lost 8 bases and the V segment lost 2 bases, leaving 9 bases of the junction unmatched. Full variable domain (rest looked up from reference TRBV9 and TRBJ1-4): DSGVTQTPKHLITATGQRVTLRCSPRSGDLSVYWYQQSLDQGLQFLIQYYNGEERAKGNILERFSAQQFPDLHSELNLSSLELGDSALYFCASSVAGTVGEKLFFGSGTQLSVL.

The chain employs TRBV9 and TRBJ2-5, with D tentatively TRBD2 (6 bases). The germline V and J ends were trimmed by 0 bases and 2 bases, with 11 bases remaining between them. The CDR3 runs 15 residues. Germline loops: CDR1 SGDLS, CDR2 YYNGEE. The CDR3 region is CASSVAGTAQETQYF. The CDR3 DNA reads TGTGCCAGCAGCGTAGCCGGGACTGCTCAAGAGACCCAGTACTTC.

The gene calls are TRBV19 and TRBJ2-1, with TRBD2 matching over 8 bases. Germline CDR1 and CDR2: LNHDA and SQIVND (reference sequence). The J segment lost 7 bases and the V segment lost 6 bases, leaving 8 bases of the junction unmatched. This CDR3 is 14 amino acids long. The chain's CDR3 is CASSPRTSTNEQFF. The CDR3 nucleotides are TGTGCCAGTAGCCCCCGGACTAGCACGAATGAGCAGTTCTTC.

The J gene is TRBJ2-7, the V gene TRBV5-4; possibly TRBD1 for D (5 bases). Per the germline V gene, CDR1 is SGHNT and CDR2 is YYREEE (reference sequence). This CDR3 contains 14 residues. V lost 4 bases and J 4 bases, leaving 15 bases between the germline ends. The CDR3 is CASSPTTALYEQYF. Written as DNA, the CDR3 is TGTGCCAGCAGCCCGACGACAGCCTTGTACGAGCAGTACTTC.

The chain couples TRBV30 to TRBJ1-3; tentative D call: TRBD1 (6 bases). Per the germline V gene, CDR1 is GTSNPN and CDR2 is SVGIG (reference sequence). The CDR3 spans 14 residues. Trimming shortened V by 2 bases and J by 1 base, and 9 bases separated the two germline ends. CDR3 sequence reads: CAWSPGQSGNTIYF. CDR3 in DNA: TGTGCCTGGAGTCCCGGACAGTCTGGAAACACCATATATTTT.

CDR3 DNA sequence: TGTGCCAGCAGTTATAGGGGGAGAGGAGATACGCAGTATTTT. Encoded protein: CASSYRGRGDTQYF. V is TRBV27 and J is TRBJ2-3, with D perhaps TRBD1 (6 bases). Germline loops: CDR1 MNHEY, CDR2 SMNVEV (reference sequence). The CDR3 is 14 amino acids. V was cut by 4 bases and J by 5 bases, with 13 bases left in between.

This rearrangement joins TRBV10-2 to TRBJ1-5; the match to TRBD1 covers 7 bases. V lost 7 bases, J lost 7 bases, and 7 bases stayed unmatched. The germline gives CDR1 WSHSY, CDR2 SAAADI. This CDR3 is built from 13 residues. The CDR3 coding sequence is TGCGCCAGCACCCCGGGACAGTGGCAGCCCCAGCATTTT. This gives the protein CASTPGQWQPQHF.

The chain employs TRBV2 and TRBJ1-2; D is undetermined. Trimming shortened V by 4 bases and J by 0 bases, and 12 bases separated the two germline ends. Germline values: CDR1 SNHLY, CDR2 FYNNEI. This CDR3 contains 15 residues. CDR3 in DNA: TGTGCCAGCAGTGCGACCGGGAGGGCTAACTATGGCTACACCTTC. Amino acids: CASSATGRANYGYTF.

J is TRBJ2-3 and V is TRBV7-3, with 10 positions matching TRBD2. The CDR3 is made up of 15 amino acids. Unmatched junction bases numbered 5, after V lost 5 bases and J lost 3 bases. The germline V gene has CDR1 SGHTA and CDR2 FQGTGA. The CDR3 DNA follows: TGTGCCAGCAGCCCTCTAGCGGGAGTAACAGATACGCAGTATTTT. This codes for CASSPLAGVTDTQYF.

The rearrangement uses TRBV28 and TRBJ1-1; 7 bases map to TRBD1. The germline CDR1 and CDR2 sequences are MDHEN and SYDVKM. The junction had 4 bases not matched to a gene; V was cut back by 2 bases and J by 1 base. The CDR3 has 15 residues. CDR3 DNA: TGTGCCAGCAGTTTACGGGCAGGGGGGAACACTGAAGCTTTCTTT. Residues: CASSLRAGGNTEAFF.

The chain joins TRBV11-3 to TRBJ2-3; D is possibly TRBD2 (6 bases). This CDR3 is built from 14 residues. The germline V gene has CDR1 SGHNT and CDR2 YENEEA. V was trimmed by 5 bases and J by 4 bases, leaving 13 bases between them. The CDR3, as DNA: TGTGCCAGCAGCAAGAGACTAGGAGCAGATACGCAGTATTTT. It yields the protein CASSKRLGADTQYF.

The V and J genes are TRBV15 and TRBJ2-3, with 10 bases lining up with TRBD1. The CDR3 extends over 14 amino acids. Germline loops: CDR1 LNHNV, CDR2 YYDKDF (reference sequence). V lost 2 bases and J lost 5; bases outside the gene matches: 1. For the CDR3, the DNA is TGTGCCACCAGCAGAAGGACAGGGGGAGATACGCAGTATTTT. Translation: CATSRRTGGDTQYF.

The gene calls are TRBV5-5 and TRBJ2-7, with TRBD2 as a possible D gene (6 bases). The V and J ends lost 4 bases and 3 bases respectively, with 8 bases between them. The CDR3 runs 12 residues. Germline V gene lookup returns CDR1 SGHKS and CDR2 YYEKEE (reference sequence). CDR3 protein: CASSGGDYEQYF. The DNA of the CDR3 is TGTGCCAGCAGCGGCGGGGACTACGAGCAGTACTTC.

Points on this clone: The sample has other DNA sequences that encode this CDR3 too. The chain links TRBV19 to TRBJ1-2; D is unresolved. Trimming cost V 6 bases and J 8 bases, with 19 bases left between them. Per the germline V gene, CDR1 is LNHDA and CDR2 is SQIVND (reference sequence). The CDR3 loop spans 14 amino acids. CDR3 DNA: TGTGCCAGTAGCAAGGCAAAGGCGGCATACGGCTACACCTTC. Translated, it gives CASSKAKAAYGYTF.